The sequence of this T cell receptor beta chain was determined in a study of response to subunit inactivated influenza vaccine. TCRdb re-analysed the RT-PCR reads in MiXCR, keeping a single row per CDR3 protein. The table lists about 780,000 distinct CDR3 sequences, about 18% of them singletons. Germline V lookup: CDR1 SGHDT, CDR2 YYEEEE. This CDR3 comprises 13 residues. The V end lost 1 base, the J end lost 6 bases, and 10 bases lay between the germline ends. The sequence was collected from a man in his fifties or sixties who received an inactivated influenza vaccine. The rearrangement joins TRBV5-6 to TRBJ1-1; D might be TRBD1 (6 bases). The sequencing here drew on PBMCs from blood, taken around 5 days after vaccination. The CDR3 DNA sequence: TGTGCCAGCAGCTTGCCAGGGGATGCTGAAGCTTTCTTT. Its protein product is CASSLPGDAEAFF.